This T cell receptor beta chain was found in a study of neoadjuvant nivolumab and ipilimumab in lung cancer. Germline CDR1 SEHNR, CDR2 FQNEAQ (reference sequence). The CDR3 length is 15 residues. Trimming took 2 bases from V and 4 from J; bases not matched to a gene: 6. TCRdb's table, derived via immunoSEQ multiplex PCR, lists solely in-frame clones and lacks some. Of more than 6,000 clones listed, 76% are singletons. The chain carries TRBV7-9 and TRBJ2-5; 8 positions match TRBD1. The material sequenced was tumor tissue, taken after neoadjuvant nivolumab, alone or with ipilimumab, at or shortly before surgery. The origin of this receptor is an adult with non-small cell lung cancer. CDR3 sequence: CASSLLTGQGETQYF. For the CDR3, the DNA is TGTGCCAGCAGCTTACTAACCGGACAGGGAGAGACCCAGTACTTC.